These T cell receptor beta chains were read from a single sample in a study of Graves' ophthalmopathy and Graves' hyperthyroidism. TCRdb independently ran MiXCR on the multiplex PCR reads; one entry per CDR3 protein. There are around 520,000 distinct CDR3 sequences in the sample; about 35% occur only once, and about 4.2% lies in the top ten. The sequencing input was peripheral blood or thyroid tissue (not recorded which). Receptors were obtained from an adult man with Graves' hyperthyroidism. The CDR3 runs from the conserved cysteine through the conserved F or W. A D gene is named only where the DNA matches it firmly. Rows may omit the clone size; those that give it use once, few, many or a size class.

j_call clone_size d_call v_call cdr3_aa cdr3_nt
TRBJ2-7 many NA TRBV6-6 CASSYSGLPPYF TGTGCCAGCAGTTACTCGGGCCTACCCCCCTACTTC
TRBJ1-2 many TRBD1 TRBV20-1 CSAGTDSYGYTF TGCAGTGCCGGGACAGACAGCTATGGCTACACCTTC
TRBJ1-5 many TRBD1 TRBV20-1 CSARDPRAGGVLGNQPQHF TGCAGTGCTAGAGACCCTCGTGCAGGGGGGGTTCTTGGTAATCAGCCCCAGCATTTT
TRBJ1-1 NA TRBD1 TRBV10-3 CASSSARDRRPNTEAFF TGTGCCAGCAGCTCAGCCCGGGACAGGAGACCGAACACTGAAGCTTTCTTT
TRBJ1-2 few NA TRBV5-6 CASRTAGGLVSGYTF TGTGCCAGCAGAACCGCGGGGGGCCTGGTTTCGGGCTACACCTTC
TRBJ2-7 few TRBD1 TRBV7-2 CASSLGTGGYNEQYF TGTGCCAGCAGCTTAGGGACAGGGGGGTACAATGAGCAGTACTTC
TRBJ1-5 few TRBD1 TRBV27 CASSSGWDRGQRQPQHF TGTGCCAGCAGTTCTGGTTGGGACAGGGGCCAGCGTCAGCCCCAGCATTTT
TRBJ1-2 NA TRBD1 TRBV27 CASSLSHRQGRRFGGYTF TGTGCCAGCAGTTTATCCCACCGACAGGGTCGGCGATTCGGGGGCTACACCTTC
TRBJ2-5 many NA TRBV12-3/TRBV12-4 CASSPLGRQETQYF TGTGCTAGCTCCCCCCTGGGTCGTCAAGAGACCCAGTACTTC
TRBJ1-2 NA NA TRBV29-1 CSSLPDSYYGYTF TGCAGCAGTTTGCCGGACAGTTACTATGGCTACACCTTC
TRBJ1-2 many NA TRBV15 CATSTLGDYGYTF TGTGCCACCAGCACTCTAGGAGACTATGGCTACACCTTC
TRBJ2-7 once NA TRBV29-1 CSLSSILASYEQYF TGCAGCTTATCCTCCATCTTGGCCTCCTACGAGCAGTACTTC
TRBJ2-7 NA TRBD1 TRBV7-8 CASSEQDRGDYEQYF TGTGCCAGCAGCGAACAGGACAGGGGGGACTACGAGCAGTACTTC
TRBJ2-7 few NA TRBV2 CASSPTGPGEQYF TGTGCCAGCTCCCCGACTGGGCCGGGCGAGCAGTACTTC
TRBJ1-4 many NA TRBV4-1 CASSPRVSNEKLFF TGCGCCAGCAGCCCCAGGGTGTCTAATGAAAAACTGTTTTTT
TRBJ1-2 many NA TRBV24-1 CATSGGGGYTF TGTGCCACCAGTGGAGGTGGCGGCTACACCTTC
TRBJ1-3 many NA TRBV12-3/TRBV12-4 CASSLVSGSFGNTIYF TGTGCCAGCAGTTTAGTGTCGGGCAGCTTTGGAAACACCATATATTTT
TRBJ2-6 many NA TRBV12-3/TRBV12-4 CASSTRGTGANVLTF TGTGCCAGCAGCACTCGAGGGACCGGGGCCAACGTCCTGACTTTC
TRBJ2-2 few NA TRBV7-9 CASSPTDNEQFF TGTGCCAGCAGCCCCACGGACAATGAGCAGTTTTTT
TRBJ2-7 many TRBD2 TRBV7-2 CASSPLAATYEQYF TGTGCCAGCAGTCCCCTAGCGGCCACGTACGAGCAGTACTTC
TRBJ1-1 NA TRBD1 TRBV7-3 CASSLRPGQGDTEAFF TGTGCCAGCAGCCTCCGACCGGGACAGGGGGACACTGAAGCTTTCTTT
TRBJ2-7 NA TRBD2 TRBV6-5 CASSYGTGTSGRVEFGQYF TGTGCCAGCAGTTACGGGACCGGGACTAGCGGGAGAGTGGAATTCGGGCAGTACTTC
TRBJ2-7 many NA TRBV7-2 CASSFDRDDTYEQYF TGTGCCAGCAGCTTTGATCGGGACGATACCTACGAGCAGTACTTC
TRBJ2-3 few TRBD1 TRBV29-1 CSAQTGGLVDTQYF TGCAGCGCCCAAACAGGGGGCCTTGTGGATACGCAGTATTTT
TRBJ1-2 many NA TRBV7-8 CASTLGVNYGYTF TGTGCCAGCACCCTAGGGGTTAACTATGGCTACACCTTC